This T cell receptor (beta chain) was sequenced during a study of OX40 agonist ivuxolimab in advanced cancers. Study in general: Prior anti-PD-1, anti-PD-L1 or anti-CTLA-4 therapy did not bar entry, and around 39% had some. Three individuals attained partial responses, comprising one hepatocellular carcinoma case and two cutaneous melanoma cases. Notes on the study in general: Relative to CD4+ cells, CD8+ T cells on average had more expanded clones.

Using immunoSEQ multiplex PCR, the repertoire was profiled, and TCRdb retains in-frame clones only, with some absent. The table shows 60,000 to 70,000 clones, with about 88% occurring only once. The study sampled blood at baseline, cycle 4 day 1, and cycle 7 day 1. Turning to this clone: The antigen is not known.

Sequencing used CD4+ or CD8+ T cells sorted from blood, obtained in a trial of the OX40 agonist ivuxolimab. The sequence was obtained from an adult with an advanced solid tumor such as melanoma, head and neck, liver or kidney cancer.

The CDR3 sequence: CASSYSGKTRDLVFSYEQYF. The CDR3 bases are TGTGCCAGCAGCTATTCGGGGAAGACCCGGGACCTGGTGTTCTCCTACGAGCAGTACTTC. The chain uses TRBV28 and TRBJ2-7; D may be TRBD1 or TRBD2 (5 bases each). The CDR3 covers 20 residues. V lost 6 bases and J 0 bases, leaving 30 bases between the germline ends. The germline V gene encodes CDR1 MDHEN and CDR2 SYDVKM.